Ten or more counts support the clone carrying this T cell receptor beta chain. The record originates from a study of T cell repertoires in cytomegalovirus infection. This CDR3 region has 15 residues. Germline values: CDR1 SGDLS, CDR2 YYNGEE. Trimming took 0 bases from V and 4 from J; bases not matched to a gene: 4. TCRdb redid the calling of the reads with MiXCR, one entry per CDR3 protein. The table includes roughly 320,000 distinct CDR3 sequences, roughly a tenth detected once. Sequencing was performed on PBMCs. The chain links TRBV9 to TRBJ1-2; TRBD1 agrees at 9 bases. The TCR was taken from a human donor in good health (CMV status not recorded). Some clones in this sample may be carry-over from other donors' samples. The CDR3 sequence is CASSVDTGQGYGYTF. CDR3 sequence (DNA): TGTGCCAGCAGCGTAGACACGGGACAGGGCTATGGCTACACCTTC.